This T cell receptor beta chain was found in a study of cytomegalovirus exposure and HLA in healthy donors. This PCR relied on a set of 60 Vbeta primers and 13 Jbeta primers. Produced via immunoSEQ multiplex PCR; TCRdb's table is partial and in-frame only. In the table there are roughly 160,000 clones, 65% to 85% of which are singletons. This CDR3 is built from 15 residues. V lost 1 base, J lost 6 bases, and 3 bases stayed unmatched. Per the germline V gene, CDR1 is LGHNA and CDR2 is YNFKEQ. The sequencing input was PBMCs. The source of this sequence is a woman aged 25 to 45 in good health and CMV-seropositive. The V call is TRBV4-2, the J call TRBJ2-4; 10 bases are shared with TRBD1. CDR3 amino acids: CASSQGGQGRNIQYF. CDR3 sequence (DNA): TGTGCCAGCAGCCAAGGGGGACAGGGGAGAAACATTCAGTACTTC.